The rows below give T cell receptor beta chains drawn from one sample of a study of shared clonotypes between healthy human individuals. The repertoire was sequenced with immunoSEQ multiplex PCR; TCRdb's copy has only in-frame clones and lacks some. The sample carries under 2.5 million clones, 80% to 95% recorded once. Input material: naive CD4+ T cells from PBMCs. Receptor source: a man aged 18 to 35 in good health. Some clones in this sample may be carry-over from other donors' samples. The CDR3 runs from the conserved cysteine through the conserved F or W. A D gene is named only where the DNA matches it firmly. Clone size, where shown, is once, few, many, or a class for clones that have expanded.

J: TRBJ2-5; D: TRBD1; size: NA; V: TRBV5-4; length: 16; CDR3: CASSAPNRDSQETQYF; DNA: TGTGCCAGCAGCGCACCTAACCGGGACAGCCAAGAGACCCAGTACTTC
J: TRBJ2-3; D: TRBD2; size: once; V: TRBV6-4; length: 16; CDR3: CASSPGLAAWGDTQYF; DNA: TGTGCCAGCAGTCCGGGACTAGCCGCTTGGGGGGATACGCAGTATTTT
J: TRBJ1-2; D: NA; size: few; V: TRBV29-1; length: 12; CDR3: CSVVKLNYGYTF; DNA: TGCAGCGTTGTTAAACTTAACTATGGCTACACCTTC
J: TRBJ1-2; D: NA; size: NA; V: TRBV5-4; length: 14; CDR3: CASSLGGGDYGYTF; DNA: TGTGCCAGCAGCTTGGGAGGGGGAGACTATGGCTACACCTTC
J: TRBJ2-1; D: TRBD1; size: NA; V: TRBV9; length: 14; CDR3: CASSVGQGGNEQFF; DNA: TGTGCCAGCAGCGTAGGACAGGGGGGCAATGAGCAGTTCTTC
J: TRBJ2-7; D: TRBD2; size: NA; V: TRBV7-9; length: 14; CDR3: CASSFGLAGGEQYF; DNA: TGTGCCAGCAGCTTCGGGCTAGCGGGAGGCGAGCAGTACTTC
J: TRBJ1-4; D: TRBD1; size: NA; V: TRBV5-1; length: 15; CDR3: CASSYGTGVGEKLFF; DNA: TGCGCCAGCAGCTATGGGACAGGGGTGGGTGAAAAACTGTTTTTT
J: TRBJ2-7; D: NA; size: NA; V: TRBV6-1; length: 14; CDR3: CASSPDLADHEQYF; DNA: TGTGCCAGCAGCCCGGATTTAGCCGACCACGAGCAGTACTTC
J: TRBJ2-1; D: TRBD2; size: few; V: TRBV7-3; length: 15; CDR3: CASSLTSGRTDEQFF; DNA: TGTGCCAGCAGCTTAACTAGCGGGAGAACCGATGAGCAGTTCTTC
J: TRBJ2-4; D: NA; size: NA; V: TRBV28; length: 14; CDR3: CASSFRTMGDIQYF; DNA: TGTGCCAGCAGTTTCCGGACCATGGGGGACATTCAGTACTTC
J: TRBJ1-4; D: NA; size: NA; V: TRBV4-3; length: 16; CDR3: CASSQESGAFNEKLFF; DNA: TGCGCCAGCAGCCAAGAGTCGGGGGCATTTAATGAAAAACTGTTTTTT
J: TRBJ1-5; D: TRBD1; size: NA; V: TRBV13; length: 15; CDR3: CASRQGQGDSQPQHF; DNA: TGTGCCAGCAGGCAGGGACAGGGGGACAGTCAGCCCCAGCATTTT
J: TRBJ2-5; D: TRBD2; size: few; V: TRBV5-1; length: 16; CDR3: CASSLTAGGPQETQYF; DNA: TGCGCCAGCAGCTTGACTGCGGGGGGCCCCCAAGAGACCCAGTACTTC
J: TRBJ1-1; D: NA; size: once; V: TRBV9; length: 15; CDR3: CASSGGKNLNTEAFF; DNA: TGTGCCAGCAGCGGGGGAAAAAACCTGAACACTGAAGCTTTCTTT
J: TRBJ2-5; D: NA; size: NA; V: TRBV7-2; length: 14; CDR3: CASSRIQGPETQYF; DNA: TGTGCCAGCAGCCGTATACAGGGACCTGAGACCCAGTACTTC
J: TRBJ2-2; D: TRBD1; size: NA; V: TRBV28; length: 15; CDR3: CASSSVHRGHGELFF; DNA: TGTGCCAGCAGTTCCGTACACAGGGGTCACGGGGAGCTGTTTTTT
J: TRBJ1-5; D: NA; size: NA; V: TRBV27; length: 14; CDR3: CASGSRGAFQPQHF; DNA: TGTGCCAGCGGCTCACGGGGGGCGTTTCAGCCCCAGCATTTT
J: TRBJ2-5; D: NA; size: NA; V: TRBV7-9; length: 15; CDR3: CASSLEAGFGETQYF; DNA: TGTGCCAGCAGCTTAGAGGCTGGATTTGGAGAGACCCAGTACTTC
J: TRBJ2-1; D: TRBD2; size: NA; V: TRBV6-5; length: 16; CDR3: CASSYSASGTSGEQFF; DNA: TGTGCCAGCAGTTACTCCGCTAGCGGAACATCGGGGGAGCAGTTCTTC
J: TRBJ2-2; D: NA; size: NA; V: TRBV5-1; length: 13; CDR3: CASSFRPAGELFF; DNA: TGCGCCAGCAGCTTCCGGCCTGCCGGGGAGCTGTTTTTT
J: TRBJ1-4; D: NA; size: NA; V: TRBV7-3; length: 13; CDR3: CASSPARGEKLFF; DNA: TGTGCCAGCAGTCCAGCCCGGGGTGAAAAACTGTTTTTT
J: TRBJ2-7; D: NA; size: NA; V: TRBV6-1; length: 19; CDR3: CASSEATSWGIGSSYEQYF; DNA: TGTGCCAGCAGTGAAGCCACCAGCTGGGGGATAGGGAGCTCCTACGAGCAGTACTTC
J: TRBJ2-2; D: NA; size: NA; V: TRBV5-1; length: 16; CDR3: CASSRYQGGNTGELFF; DNA: TGCGCCAGCAGCCGCTATCAAGGAGGGAACACCGGGGAGCTGTTTTTT
J: TRBJ1-2; D: NA; size: NA; V: TRBV7-8; length: 15; CDR3: CASSNLQPQYNGYTF; DNA: TGTGCCAGCAGCAATCTACAGCCCCAGTATAATGGCTACACCTTC
J: TRBJ1-1; D: TRBD1; size: NA; V: TRBV4-3; length: 16; CDR3: CASSQEFRTGDTEAFF; DNA: TGCGCCAGCAGCCAAGAATTTAGAACAGGGGATACTGAAGCTTTCTTT
J: TRBJ2-7; D: NA; size: once; V: TRBV6-5; length: 14; CDR3: CASSDSGSGDEQYF; DNA: TGTGCCAGCAGTGATAGCGGTTCCGGGGACGAGCAGTACTTC
J: TRBJ2-6; D: NA; size: NA; V: TRBV6-1; length: 17; CDR3: CASSEAGAHSGANVLTF; DNA: TGTGCCAGCAGTGAGGCGGGGGCTCACTCTGGGGCCAACGTCCTGACTTTC
J: TRBJ2-5; D: NA; size: once; V: TRBV21-1; length: 15; CDR3: CASSKPPWGDGAQYF; DNA: NA
J: TRBJ2-7; D: TRBD2; size: NA; V: TRBV28; length: 17; CDR3: CASSKPGLADKSYEQYF; DNA: TGTGCCAGCAGTAAACCGGGACTAGCGGATAAATCCTACGAGCAGTACTTC
J: TRBJ2-5; D: TRBD2; size: NA; V: TRBV12-5; length: 17; CDR3: CASGLGGTSGSGETQYF; DNA: TGTGCTAGTGGTTTGGGCGGGACTAGCGGGAGTGGTGAGACCCAGTACTTC
J: TRBJ2-5; D: NA; size: NA; V: TRBV27; length: 13; CDR3: CASSLRPTETQYF; DNA: TGTGCCAGCAGTTTAAGGCCGACAGAGACCCAGTACTTC
J: TRBJ2-5; D: NA; size: once; V: TRBV4-1; length: 15; CDR3: CASSHPGGGVETQYF; DNA: TGCGCCAGCAGCCACCCTGGAGGGGGAGTGGAGACCCAGTACTTC
J: TRBJ2-7; D: NA; size: NA; V: TRBV7-2; length: 14; CDR3: CASSLTWDRYEQYF; DNA: TGTGCCAGCAGCTTAACGTGGGACCGCTACGAGCAGTACTTC
J: TRBJ2-2; D: NA; size: few; V: TRBV18; length: 13; CDR3: CASSPLTTGELFF; DNA: TGTGCCAGCTCACCACTCACCACCGGGGAGCTGTTTTTT
J: TRBJ2-1; D: TRBD1; size: NA; V: TRBV7-3; length: 15; CDR3: CASSPPGGAGNEQFF; DNA: TGTGCCAGCAGCCCCCCAGGGGGCGCTGGAAATGAGCAGTTCTTC
J: TRBJ1-5; D: NA; size: NA; V: TRBV6-5; length: 15; CDR3: CASGSSRQTVQPQHF; DNA: TGTGCCAGCGGATCATCCAGGCAGACGGTTCAGCCCCAGCATTTT
J: TRBJ2-2; D: TRBD2; size: NA; V: TRBV11-3; length: 17; CDR3: CASSLESGREIAGELFF; DNA: TGTGCCAGCAGCTTAGAGAGTGGGCGGGAGATCGCCGGGGAGCTGTTTTTT
J: TRBJ2-3; D: TRBD2; size: NA; V: TRBV7-8; length: 15; CDR3: CASSLGGLAGDTQYF; DNA: TGTGCCAGCAGCTTAGGGGGTCTAGCGGGAGATACGCAGTATTTT
J: TRBJ1-1; D: NA; size: NA; V: TRBV5-4; length: 15; CDR3: CASSLAEQMGTEAFF; DNA: TGTGCCAGCAGCTTGGCCGAACAGATGGGCACTGAAGCTTTCTTT
J: TRBJ1-1; D: NA; size: NA; V: TRBV6-5; length: 12; CDR3: CATLQGNTEAFF; DNA: TGTGCCACCCTACAGGGGAACACTGAAGCTTTCTTT
J: TRBJ2-1; D: TRBD2; size: NA; V: TRBV9; length: 14; CDR3: CASSDGGSRIEQFF; DNA: TGTGCCAGCAGCGACGGGGGGAGTAGGATTGAGCAGTTCTTC
J: TRBJ2-3; D: NA; size: NA; V: TRBV5-4; length: 13; CDR3: CASSRDPTDTQYF; DNA: TGTGCCAGCAGCCGGGACCCCACAGATACGCAGTATTTT
J: TRBJ2-2; D: TRBD2; size: NA; V: TRBV5-1; length: 16; CDR3: CASSPSSGSSFGELFF; DNA: TGCGCCAGCAGCCCCTCTAGCGGGAGTTCTTTCGGGGAGCTGTTTTTT